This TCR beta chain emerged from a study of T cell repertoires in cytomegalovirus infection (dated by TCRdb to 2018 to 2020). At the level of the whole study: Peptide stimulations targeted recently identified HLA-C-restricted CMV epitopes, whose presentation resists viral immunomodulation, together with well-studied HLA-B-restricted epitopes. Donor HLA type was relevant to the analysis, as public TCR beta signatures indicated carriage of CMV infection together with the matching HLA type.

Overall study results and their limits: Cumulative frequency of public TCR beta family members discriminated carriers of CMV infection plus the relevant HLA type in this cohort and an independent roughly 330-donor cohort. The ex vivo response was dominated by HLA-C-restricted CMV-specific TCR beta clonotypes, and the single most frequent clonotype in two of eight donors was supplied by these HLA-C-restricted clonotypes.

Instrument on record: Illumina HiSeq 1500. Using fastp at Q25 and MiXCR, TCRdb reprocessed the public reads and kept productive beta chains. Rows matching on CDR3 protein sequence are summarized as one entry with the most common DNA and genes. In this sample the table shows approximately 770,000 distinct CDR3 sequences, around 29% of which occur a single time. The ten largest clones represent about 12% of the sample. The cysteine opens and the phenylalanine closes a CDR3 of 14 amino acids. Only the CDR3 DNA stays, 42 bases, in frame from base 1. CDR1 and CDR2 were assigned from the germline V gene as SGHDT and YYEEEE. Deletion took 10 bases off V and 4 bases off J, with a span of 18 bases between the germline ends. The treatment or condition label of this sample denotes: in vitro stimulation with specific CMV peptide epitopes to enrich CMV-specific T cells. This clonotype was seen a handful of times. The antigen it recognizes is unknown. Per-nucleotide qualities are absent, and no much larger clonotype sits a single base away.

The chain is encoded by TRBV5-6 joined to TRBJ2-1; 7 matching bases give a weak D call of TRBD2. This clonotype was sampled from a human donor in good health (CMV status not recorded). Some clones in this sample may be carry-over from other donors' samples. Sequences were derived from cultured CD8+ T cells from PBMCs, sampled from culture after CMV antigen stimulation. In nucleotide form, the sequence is TGTGCCGGGGGTGAGGGGGGGGGGTACAATGAGCAGTTCTTC. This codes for CAGGEGGGYNEQFF. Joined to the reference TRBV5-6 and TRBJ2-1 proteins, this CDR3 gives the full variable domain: DAGVTQSPTHLIKTRGQQVTLRCSPKSGHDTVSWYQQALGQGPQFIFQYYEEEERQRGNFPDRFSGHQFPNYSSELNVNALLLGDSALYLCAGGEGGGYNEQFFGPGTRLTVL.